The T cell receptor (beta chain) under discussion was sequenced for a study of cytomegalovirus exposure and HLA in healthy donors. Regarding the study as a whole: A cluster of highly shared sequence variants was likely a sequencing artifact. HLA allele associations emerged for 15,000 to 20,000 TCR beta sequences in a later analysis, at 0.05 false discovery rate.

Germline V gene lookup returns CDR1 LNHDA and CDR2 SQIVND (reference sequence). This CDR3 has 13 residues. Between the trimmed V and J ends, which lost 6 bases and 9 bases, there was a span of 16 bases. A remark on this clone: Antigen: not known.

The PCR employed 60 Vbeta primers together with 13 Jbeta primers. Produced via immunoSEQ multiplex PCR; TCRdb's table is partial and in-frame only. Of roughly 150,000 clones listed, approximately 84% are singletons. The sequencing sample was made of PBMCs. The chain uses TRBV19 and TRBJ2-3; D may be TRBD2 (6 bases). The clonotype comes from a woman aged 18-29 years in good health and CMV-seronegative. The CDR3 loop reads CASRTASAGTQYF. CDR3 coding DNA: TGTGCCAGTAGAACCGCCTCGGCGGGGACGCAGTATTTT.